The T cell receptor (beta chain) described here comes from a study of blood T cell repertoires in COVID-19. Libraries were prepared by immunoSEQ multiplex PCR; TCRdb keeps only in-frame clonotypes and omits some of them. The sample contains 200,000 to 300,000 clones, 86% of which appear only once. Per the germline V gene, CDR1 is SGHRS and CDR2 is YFSETQ. The CDR3 contains 16 residues. V dropped 1 base and J dropped 0 bases, with 11 bases sitting between them. The receptor's source is a man aged 25 to 40 with active or convalescent COVID-19. Sequenced input: peripheral blood. The chain is built from TRBV5-1 and TRBJ1-3, with D uncertain. DNA of the CDR3: TGCGCCAGCAGCTTGCAGACTATTGTCTCTGGAAACACCATATATTTT. Translation: CASSLQTIVSGNTIYF.